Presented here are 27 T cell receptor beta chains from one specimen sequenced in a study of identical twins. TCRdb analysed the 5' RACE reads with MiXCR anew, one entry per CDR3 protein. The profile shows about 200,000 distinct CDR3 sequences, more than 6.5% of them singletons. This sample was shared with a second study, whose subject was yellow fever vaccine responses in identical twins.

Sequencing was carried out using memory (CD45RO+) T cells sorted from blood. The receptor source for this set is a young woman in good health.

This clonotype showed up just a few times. The CDR3 bases are TGTGCCAGCTCACCTAGACAGGGGGCGCAGAGCACCGGGGAGCTGTTTTTT. Protein sequence: CASSPRQGAQSTGELFF. The V call is TRBV18, the J call TRBJ2-2, with 10 bases identical to TRBD1. Germline loops: CDR1 KGHSH, CDR2 LQKENI. After removal of 3 bases from V and 4 bases from J, the junction contained 8 bases not matched to a gene. The CDR3 length is 17 residues.

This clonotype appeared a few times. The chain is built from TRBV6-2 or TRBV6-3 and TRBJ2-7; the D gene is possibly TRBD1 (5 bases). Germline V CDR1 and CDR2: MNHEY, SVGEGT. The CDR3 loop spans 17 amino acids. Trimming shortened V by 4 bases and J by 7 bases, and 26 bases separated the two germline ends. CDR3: CASSSNPYRAKGFEQYF. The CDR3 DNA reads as TGTGCCAGCAGTTCGAACCCCTATCGGGCCAAGGGGTTTGAGCAGTACTTC.

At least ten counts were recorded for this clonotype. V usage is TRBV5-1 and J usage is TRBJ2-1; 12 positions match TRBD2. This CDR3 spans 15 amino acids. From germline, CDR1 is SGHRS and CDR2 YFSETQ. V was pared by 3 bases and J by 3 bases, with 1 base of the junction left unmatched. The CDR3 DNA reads TGCGCCAGCAGCTCGACTAGCGGGAGCTACAATGAGCAGTTCTTC. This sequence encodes CASSSTSGSYNEQFF.

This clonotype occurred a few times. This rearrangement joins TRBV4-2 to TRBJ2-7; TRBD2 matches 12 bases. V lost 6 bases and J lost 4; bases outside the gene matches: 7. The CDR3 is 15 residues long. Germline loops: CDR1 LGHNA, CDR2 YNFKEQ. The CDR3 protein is CASRLSSGGGYEQYF. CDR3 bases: TGTGCCAGCAGACTATCTAGCGGGGGGGGGTACGAGCAGTACTTC.

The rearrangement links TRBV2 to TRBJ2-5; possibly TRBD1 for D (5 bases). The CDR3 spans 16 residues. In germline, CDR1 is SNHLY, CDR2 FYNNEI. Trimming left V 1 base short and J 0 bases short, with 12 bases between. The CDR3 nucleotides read TGTGCCAGCAGTGAAGATGGCAGGGCGTACCAAGAGACCCAGTACTTC. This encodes CASSEDGRAYQETQYF.

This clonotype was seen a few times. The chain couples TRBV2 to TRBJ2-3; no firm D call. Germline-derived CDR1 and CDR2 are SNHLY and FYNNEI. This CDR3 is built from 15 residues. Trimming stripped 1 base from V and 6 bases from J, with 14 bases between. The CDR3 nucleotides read TGTGCCAGCAGTGAAGAGACAACCCTAGGGGATACGCAGTATTTT. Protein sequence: CASSEETTLGDTQYF.

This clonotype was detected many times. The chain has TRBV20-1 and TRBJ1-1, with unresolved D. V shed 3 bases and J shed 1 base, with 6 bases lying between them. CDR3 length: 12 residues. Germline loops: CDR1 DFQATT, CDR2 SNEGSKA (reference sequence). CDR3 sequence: CSASQPNTEAFF. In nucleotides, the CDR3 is TGCAGTGCTAGCCAGCCGAACACTGAAGCTTTCTTT.

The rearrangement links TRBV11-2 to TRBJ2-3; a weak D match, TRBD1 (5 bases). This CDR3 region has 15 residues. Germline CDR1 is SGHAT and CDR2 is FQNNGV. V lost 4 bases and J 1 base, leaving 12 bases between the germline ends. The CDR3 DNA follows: TGTGCCAGCAGCTGGCTGACAGCCCGCACAGATACGCAGTATTTT. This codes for CASSWLTARTDTQYF.

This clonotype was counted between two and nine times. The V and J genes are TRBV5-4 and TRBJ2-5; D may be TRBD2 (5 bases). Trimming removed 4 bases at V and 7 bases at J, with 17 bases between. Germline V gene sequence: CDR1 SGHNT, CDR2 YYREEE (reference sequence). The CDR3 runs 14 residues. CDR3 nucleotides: TGTGCCAGCAGCCCCGAATCAGGACTTGGGACCCAGTACTTC. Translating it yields CASSPESGLGTQYF.

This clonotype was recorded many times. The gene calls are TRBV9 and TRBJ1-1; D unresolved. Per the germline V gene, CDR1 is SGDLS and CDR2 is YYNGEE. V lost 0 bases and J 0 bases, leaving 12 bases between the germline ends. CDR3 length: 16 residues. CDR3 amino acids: CASSVGTDIMNTEAFF. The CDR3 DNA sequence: TGTGCCAGCAGCGTAGGGACGGATATCATGAACACTGAAGCTTTCTTT.

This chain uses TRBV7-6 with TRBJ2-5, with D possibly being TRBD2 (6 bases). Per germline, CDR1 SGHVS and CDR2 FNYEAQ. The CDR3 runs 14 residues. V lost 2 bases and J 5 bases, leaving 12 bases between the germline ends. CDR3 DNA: TGTGCCAGCAGCTTAATCGTGGGAGGCGAGACCCAGTACTTC. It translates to CASSLIVGGETQYF. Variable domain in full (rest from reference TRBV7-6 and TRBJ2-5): GAGVSQSPRYKVTKRGQDVALRCDPISGHVSLYWYRQALGQGPEFLTYFNYEAQQDKSGLPNDRFSAERPEGSISTLTIQRTEQRDSAMYRCASSLIVGGETQYFGPGTRLLVL.

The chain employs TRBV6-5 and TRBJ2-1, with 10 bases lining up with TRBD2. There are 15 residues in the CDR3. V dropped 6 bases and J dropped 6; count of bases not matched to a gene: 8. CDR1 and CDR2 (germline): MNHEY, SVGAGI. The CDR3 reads CASRYEREGRNEQFF. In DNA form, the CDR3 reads TGTGCCAGCAGGTACGAGCGGGAGGGCCGCAATGAGCAGTTCTTC.

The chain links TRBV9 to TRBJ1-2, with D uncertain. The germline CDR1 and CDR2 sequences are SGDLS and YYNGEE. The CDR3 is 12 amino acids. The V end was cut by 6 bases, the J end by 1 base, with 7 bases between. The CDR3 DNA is TGTGCCAGCACGGCGAGTAACTATGGCTACACCTTC. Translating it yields CASTASNYGYTF.

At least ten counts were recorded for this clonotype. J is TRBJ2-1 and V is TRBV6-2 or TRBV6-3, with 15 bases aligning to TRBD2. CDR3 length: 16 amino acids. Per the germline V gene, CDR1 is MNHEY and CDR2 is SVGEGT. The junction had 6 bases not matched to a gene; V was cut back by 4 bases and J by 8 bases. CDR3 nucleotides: TGTGCCAGCAGTTCGCCGGGACTAGCGGGAGGACATGAGCAGTTCTTC. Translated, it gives CASSSPGLAGGHEQFF.

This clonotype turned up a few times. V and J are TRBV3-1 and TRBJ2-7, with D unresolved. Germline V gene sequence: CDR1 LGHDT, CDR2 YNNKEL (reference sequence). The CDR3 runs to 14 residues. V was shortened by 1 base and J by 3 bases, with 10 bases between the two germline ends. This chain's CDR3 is CASSQGAGRYEQYF. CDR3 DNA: TGTGCCAGCAGCCAAGGAGCAGGCCGCTACGAGCAGTACTTC.

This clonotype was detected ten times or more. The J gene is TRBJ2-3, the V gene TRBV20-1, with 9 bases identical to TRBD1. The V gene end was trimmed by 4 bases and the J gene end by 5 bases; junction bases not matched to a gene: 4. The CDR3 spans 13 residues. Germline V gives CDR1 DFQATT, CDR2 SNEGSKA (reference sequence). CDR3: CSATGQGIDTQYF. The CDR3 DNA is TGCAGTGCTACGGGACAGGGTATAGATACGCAGTATTTT.

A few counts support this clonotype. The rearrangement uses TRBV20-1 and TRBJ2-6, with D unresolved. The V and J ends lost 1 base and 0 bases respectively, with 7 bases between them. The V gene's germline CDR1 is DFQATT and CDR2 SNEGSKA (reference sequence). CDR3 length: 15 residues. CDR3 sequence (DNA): TGCAGTGCTAGAGGGTCCGCCTCTGGGGCCAACGTCCTGACTTTC. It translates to CSARGSASGANVLTF.

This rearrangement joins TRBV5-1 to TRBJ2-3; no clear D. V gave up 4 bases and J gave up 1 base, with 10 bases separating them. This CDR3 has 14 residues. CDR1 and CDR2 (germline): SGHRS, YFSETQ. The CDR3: CASSDPSRTDTQYF. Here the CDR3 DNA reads TGCGCCAGCAGCGATCCCTCTCGCACAGATACGCAGTATTTT.

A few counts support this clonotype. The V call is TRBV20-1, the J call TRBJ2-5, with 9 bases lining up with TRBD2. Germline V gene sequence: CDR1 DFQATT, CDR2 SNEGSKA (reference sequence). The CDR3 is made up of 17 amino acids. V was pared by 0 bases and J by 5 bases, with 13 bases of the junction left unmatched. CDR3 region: CSAREEQAGGLRETQYF. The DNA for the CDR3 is TGCAGTGCTAGAGAAGAACAAGCGGGGGGCCTGCGTGAGACCCAGTACTTC.

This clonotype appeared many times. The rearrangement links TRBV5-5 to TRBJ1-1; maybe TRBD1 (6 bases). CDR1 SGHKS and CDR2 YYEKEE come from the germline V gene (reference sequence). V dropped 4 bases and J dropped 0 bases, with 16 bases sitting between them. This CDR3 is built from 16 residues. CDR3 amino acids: CASSVTDRPMNTEAFF. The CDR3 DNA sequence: TGTGCCAGCAGCGTGACGGACAGACCTATGAACACTGAAGCTTTCTTT. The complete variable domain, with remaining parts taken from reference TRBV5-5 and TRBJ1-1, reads DAGVTQSPTHLIKTRGQQVTLRCSPISGHKSVSWYQQVLGQGPQFIFQYYEKEERGRGNFPDRFSARQFPNYSSELNVNALLLGDSALYLCASSVTDRPMNTEAFFGQGTRLTVV.

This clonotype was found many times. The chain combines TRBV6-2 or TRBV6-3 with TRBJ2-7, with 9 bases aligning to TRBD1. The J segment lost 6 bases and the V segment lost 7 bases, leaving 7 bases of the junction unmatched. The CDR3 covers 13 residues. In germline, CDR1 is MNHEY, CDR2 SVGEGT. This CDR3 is CASNDRGTGEQYF. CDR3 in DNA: TGTGCCAGCAACGACAGGGGGACGGGCGAGCAGTACTTC.

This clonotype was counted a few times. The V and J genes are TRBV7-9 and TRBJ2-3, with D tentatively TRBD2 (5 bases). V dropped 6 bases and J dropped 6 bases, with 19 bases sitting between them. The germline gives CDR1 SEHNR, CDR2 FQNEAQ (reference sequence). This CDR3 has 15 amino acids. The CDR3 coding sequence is TGTGCCAGCAGTAAGGGAGAGCGGTTAAGGGATACGCAGTATTTT. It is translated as CASSKGERLRDTQYF.

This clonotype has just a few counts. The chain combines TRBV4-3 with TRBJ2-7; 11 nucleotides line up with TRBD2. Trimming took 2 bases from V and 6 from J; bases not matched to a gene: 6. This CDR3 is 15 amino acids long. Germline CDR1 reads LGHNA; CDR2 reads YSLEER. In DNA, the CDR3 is TGCGCCAGCAGCCAACAACTAGCGGGAGAACTCGAGCAGTACTTC. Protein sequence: CASSQQLAGELEQYF.

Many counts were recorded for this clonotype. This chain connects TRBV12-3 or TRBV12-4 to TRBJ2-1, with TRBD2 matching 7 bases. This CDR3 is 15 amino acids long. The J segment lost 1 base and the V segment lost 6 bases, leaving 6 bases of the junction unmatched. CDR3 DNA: TGTGCCAGCAGCCTAACTAGCGTATCCTACAATGAGCAGTTCTTC. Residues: CASSLTSVSYNEQFF.

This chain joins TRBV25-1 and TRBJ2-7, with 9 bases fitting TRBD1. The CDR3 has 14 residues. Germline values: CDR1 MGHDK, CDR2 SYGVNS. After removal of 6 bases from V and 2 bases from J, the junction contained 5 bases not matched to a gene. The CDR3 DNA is TGTGCCAGCAGCGGGACAGGGAACCCCTACGAGCAGTACTTC. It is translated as CASSGTGNPYEQYF.

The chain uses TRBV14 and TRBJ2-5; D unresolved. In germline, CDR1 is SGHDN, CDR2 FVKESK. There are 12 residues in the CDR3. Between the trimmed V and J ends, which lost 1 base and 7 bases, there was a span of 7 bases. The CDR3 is CASSQGQRTQYF. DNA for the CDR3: TGTGCCAGCAGCCAAGGGCAAAGGACCCAGTACTTC.

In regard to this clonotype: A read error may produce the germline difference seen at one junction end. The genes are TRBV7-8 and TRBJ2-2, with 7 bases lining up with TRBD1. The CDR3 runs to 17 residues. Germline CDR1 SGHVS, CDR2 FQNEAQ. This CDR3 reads CASREFQDRANTWELFF. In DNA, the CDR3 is TGTGCCAGCAGAGAATTCCAAGACAGGGCGAACACCTGGGAGCTGTTTTTT.